There are a few counts of the clone carrying this T cell receptor (beta chain). Its antigen is unidentified. These data come from a study of T cells after yellow fever vaccination. Whole-study findings and limits: Post-booster repertoires contained most primary-vaccination clones again (roughly 96% CD4, about 90% CD8). The secondary T-cell response peaked on day 5, not day 15, but was weaker. Within FACS-sorted repertoires, abundant clonotypes contaminating from the bulk population could be present.

Production of TCR cDNA was by 5'RACE template switching, which also added a universal primer site and UMIs. TCRdb passed the 5' RACE reads through MiXCR, listing each CDR3 protein once. This table has 450,000 to 650,000 distinct CDR3 sequences, around a fifth appearing once. Between the trimmed V and J ends, which lost 6 bases and 0 bases, there was a span of 11 bases. Germline CDR1 reads SQVTM; CDR2 reads ANQGSEA. The CDR3 runs to 13 residues. The TCR comes from a man between 18 and 29 years old who received the YFV17D yellow fever vaccine. The sequences come from PBMCs, collected roughly 20 days after the first yellow fever vaccination. This chain links TRBV29-1 with TRBJ1-1; a possible D gene is TRBD1 (6 bases). The chain's CDR3 is CSVRTGMNTEAFF. In nucleotides, the CDR3 is TGCAGCGTAAGAACAGGGATGAACACTGAAGCTTTCTTT.